This T cell receptor beta chain was sequenced in a study of cytomegalovirus exposure and HLA in healthy donors. On this clone: The antigen is unknown.

Study-wide results and limits: In presence/absence analyses, roughly uniform sequencing depth across donors was assumed. Association of a missense DCLRE1C variant with TCR beta V- and J-gene trimming was reported in a later analysis.

The PCR ran on 60 Vbeta and 13 Jbeta primers. Profiling relied on immunoSEQ multiplex PCR, and the TCRdb table lists in-frame clones only, not all of them. The sample has 200,000 or so clones. Germline values: CDR1 MGHDK, CDR2 SYGVNS. This CDR3 is 14 amino acids long. Trimming pared 5 bases from V and 5 bases from J, leaving 15 bases between. Sequencing was done on a sample of PBMCs. This TCR came from a boy aged 5 to 17 in good health and CMV-seronegative. V gene TRBV25-1 combines with J gene TRBJ2-5, with D maybe TRBD1 (6 bases). The CDR3 loop is CASSKTGGGETQYF. In DNA, the CDR3 is TGTGCCAGCAGTAAGACAGGTGGCGGGGAGACCCAGTACTTC. The full variable domain, with the rest looked up from reference TRBV25-1 and TRBJ2-5, is EADIYQTPRYLVIGTGKKITLECSQTMGHDKMYWYQQDPGMELHLIHYSYGVNSTEKGDLSSESTVSRIRTEHFPLTLESARPSHTSQYLCASSKTGGGETQYFGPGTRLLVL.